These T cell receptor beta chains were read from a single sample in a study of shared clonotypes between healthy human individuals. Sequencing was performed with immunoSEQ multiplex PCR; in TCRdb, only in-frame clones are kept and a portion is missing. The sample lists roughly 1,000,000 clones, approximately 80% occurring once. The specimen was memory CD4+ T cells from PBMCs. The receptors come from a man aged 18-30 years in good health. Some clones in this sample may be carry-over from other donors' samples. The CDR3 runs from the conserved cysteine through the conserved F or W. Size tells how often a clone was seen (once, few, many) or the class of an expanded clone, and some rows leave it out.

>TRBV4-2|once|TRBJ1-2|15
CASSQQVEDSYGYTF
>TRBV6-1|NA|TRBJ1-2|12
CASSLERRGYTF
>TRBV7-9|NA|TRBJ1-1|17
CASSFGRDRGFSPVAFF
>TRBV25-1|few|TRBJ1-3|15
CASSEGGGGGNTIYF
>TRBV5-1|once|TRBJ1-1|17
CASSLAAQGAGDTEAFF
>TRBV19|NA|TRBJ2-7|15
CASSTQGRGSYEQYF
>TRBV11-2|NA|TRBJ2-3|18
CASSPLQGRTGDRDTQYF
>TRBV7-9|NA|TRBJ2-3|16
CASISGTGTSTDTQYF
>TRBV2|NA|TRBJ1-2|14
CAGSADWESGGYTF
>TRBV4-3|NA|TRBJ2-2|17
CASSQDPRGSMSGELFF
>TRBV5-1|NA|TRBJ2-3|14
CAVHPGYRTDTQYF
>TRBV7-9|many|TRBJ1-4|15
CASSLGQGTNEKLFF
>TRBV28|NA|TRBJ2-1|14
CASSSRDSYNEQFF
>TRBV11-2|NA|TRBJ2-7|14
CASSPGLAVYEQYF
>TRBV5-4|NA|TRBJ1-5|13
CASSLSGDQPQHF
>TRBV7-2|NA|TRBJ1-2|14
CASSLVGQGSGYTF
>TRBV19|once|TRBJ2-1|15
CASSSGRLTYNEQFF
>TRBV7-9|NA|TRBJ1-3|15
CASSQRPSSGNTIYF
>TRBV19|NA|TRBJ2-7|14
CASTPSTLLYEQYF
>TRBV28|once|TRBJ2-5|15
CASSIAGAGQETQYF
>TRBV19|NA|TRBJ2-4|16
CASSKTGGDGRNIQYF
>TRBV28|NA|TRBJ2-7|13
CASTVAGVYEQYF
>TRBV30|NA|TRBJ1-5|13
CAWSTGDGQPQHF
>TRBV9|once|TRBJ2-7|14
CASSAHILTYEQYF
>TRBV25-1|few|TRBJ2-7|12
CASSGGSYEQYF
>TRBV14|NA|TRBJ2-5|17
CASSQDITSGRLETQYF
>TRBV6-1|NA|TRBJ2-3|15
CASSEPYRGEDTQYF
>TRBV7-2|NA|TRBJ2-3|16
CASSLVALAGTDTQYF
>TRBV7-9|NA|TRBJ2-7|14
CASSLVGTGAEQYF
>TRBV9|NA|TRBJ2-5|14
CASSVGGREETQYF
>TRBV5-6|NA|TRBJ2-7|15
CASSSAGTLSYEQYF
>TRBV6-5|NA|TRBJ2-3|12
CASRYNGDTQYF
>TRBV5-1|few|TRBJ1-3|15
CASSLAGSSGNTIYF
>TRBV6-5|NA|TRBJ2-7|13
CASSYTGGYEQYF
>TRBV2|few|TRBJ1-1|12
CASSYRATEAFF